The entry that follows covers one T cell receptor beta chain sequence. As yet, its antigen is unknown. Germline loops: CDR1 SGHRS, CDR2 YFSETQ. The V and J ends lost 5 bases and 0 bases respectively, with 10 bases between them. The CDR3 is 14 amino acids. TCRB transcripts that were expressed got sequenced, as all of the isolated RNA had been reverse transcribed. Naive, central memory and regulatory T cell samples produced a mean of approximately 3.6 million reads. Profiled with immunoSEQ multiplex PCR; TCRdb holds only in-frame clones, not every one. The sample shows 350,000 to 450,000 clones, around 15% of them seen only once. The source of the sample is a study of beta chain features in type 1 diabetes. Broader study findings: Reads derived from cDNA could over-represent cells showing high TCR expression. Naive, central memory and Treg TCRB repertoires seemed to resemble each other more closely in patients than they did in healthy donors.

Blood was drawn once from each donor into heparinised tubes. The draws averaged roughly 120 mL. The genes are TRBV5-1 and TRBJ2-3; D possibly corresponds to TRBD2 (6 bases). This clonotype was obtained from a woman under 30 in good health. Sequencing input: naive CD4+ T cells from blood. CDR3 nucleotides: TGCGCCAGCAGAGTAGCGGTTAGCACAGATACGCAGTATTTT. Protein: CASRVAVSTDTQYF.